The 26 T cell receptor beta chains reported below all come from one sample, sequenced in a study of blood T cell repertoires in COVID-19. Only in-frame clones appear in the TCRdb table, and some are missing; sequencing was by immunoSEQ multiplex PCR. The sample contains some 58,000 clones, over 70% of which appear only once. Sequencing used peripheral blood. The receptor source for this set is a human donor in a cohort sampled during active COVID-19.

The V call is TRBV6-2 or TRBV6-3, the J call TRBJ1-1; D unclear. This CDR3 spans 13 amino acids. Germline values: CDR1 MNHEY, CDR2 SVGEGT. With 0 bases removed from V and 4 bases from J, the gap between germline ends came to 6 bases. In DNA form, the CDR3 reads TGTGCCAGCAGTTACTCTTACACCACTGAAGCTTTCTTT. It encodes CASSYSYTTEAFF.

The V gene is TRBV2, the J gene TRBJ2-1, with TRBD2 identical over 8 bases. The V segment lost 4 bases and the J segment 4 bases; nucleotides outside the gene matches: 6. Germline CDR1 reads SNHLY; CDR2 reads FYNNEI. The length of the CDR3 is 15 residues. CDR3 amino acids: CASSGSSGRYNEQFF. CDR3 sequence (DNA): TGTGCCAGCAGTGGGTCTAGCGGGCGTTACAATGAGCAGTTCTTC.

V is TRBV7-2 and J is TRBJ2-1; D is ambiguous. CDR1 SGHTA and CDR2 FQGNSA come from the germline V gene. Deletions cut 2 bases from V and 9 bases from J, with 11 bases between. The CDR3 runs to 13 residues. DNA of the CDR3: TGTGCCAGCAGCTTACATGGGCAGGTTGAGCAGTTCTTC. It encodes CASSLHGQVEQFF.

CDR3 DNA sequence: TGTGCCGGAAGACTGACGAACACCGGGGAGCTGTTTTTT. Protein product: CAGRLTNTGELFF. The rearrangement uses TRBV6-5 and TRBJ2-2; D unresolved. The CDR3 has 13 residues. The germline V and J ends were trimmed by 11 bases and 0 bases, with 10 bases remaining between them. Germline lookup yields CDR1 MNHEY and CDR2 SVGAGI.

The rearrangement links TRBV5-1 to TRBJ1-1, with TRBD1 matching over 8 bases. CDR3 length: 15 residues. Germline trimming cut 0 bases from V and 4 bases from J; bases unmatched to any gene: 5. The germline CDR1 and CDR2 sequences are SGHRS and YFSETQ. CDR3 bases: TGCGCCAGCAGCTTGGGACAGGGGCACGGCACTGAAGCTTTCTTT. This sequence encodes CASSLGQGHGTEAFF.

The chain joins TRBV29-1 to TRBJ1-2; TRBD1 is a possible D gene (6 bases). Germline values: CDR1 SQVTM, CDR2 ANQGSEA. V was pared by 6 bases and J by 7 bases, with 24 bases between. The CDR3 covers 15 residues. This CDR3 reads CSVGGGSGKHTGYTF. CDR3 DNA: TGCAGCGTGGGGGGGGGCTCAGGGAAACATACTGGCTACACCTTC.

This clone was seen once. This chain joins TRBV6-5 and TRBJ2-3; D unresolved. Germline assignment: CDR1 MNHEY and CDR2 SVGAGI. The CDR3 runs 14 residues. V shed 8 bases and J shed 0 bases, with 12 bases lying between them. The CDR3 spells CASSTLASTDTQYF. CDR3 DNA sequence: TGTGCCAGCTCCACCCTGGCTAGCACAGATACGCAGTATTTT.

The chain couples TRBV19 to TRBJ1-3, with D tentatively TRBD1 (6 bases). Germline CDR1 and CDR2: LNHDA and SQIVND (reference sequence). Trimming pared 3 bases from V and 1 base from J, leaving 16 bases between. The length of the CDR3 is 17 residues. The CDR3 region has the DNA TGTGCCAGTAGTATGGAGTCCAGGGGATGGTCTGGAAACACCATATATTTT. This codes for CASSMESRGWSGNTIYF.

The CDR3 here is CASSPGILEGYTF. In DNA form, the CDR3 reads TGTGCCAGCAGTCCCGGGATTCTTGAGGGCTACACCTTC. The rearrangement uses TRBV2 and TRBJ1-2; D call uncertain. CDR3 length: 13 amino acids. Germline lookup yields CDR1 SNHLY and CDR2 FYNNEI. V shed 5 bases and J shed 8 bases, with 15 bases lying between them.

The V gene is TRBV5-4, the J gene TRBJ1-1; D is unclear. The germline gives CDR1 SGHNT, CDR2 YYREEE (reference sequence). This CDR3 is 14 amino acids long. Deletions cut 4 bases from V and 3 bases from J, with 13 bases between. The CDR3: CASSHRREDTEAFF. As DNA, the CDR3 is TGTGCCAGCAGCCACCGAAGGGAGGACACTGAAGCTTTCTTT.

This chain links TRBV5-4 with TRBJ2-3, with TRBD1 matching 8 bases. The CDR3 is 13 residues long. The germline V gene has CDR1 SGHNT and CDR2 YYREEE (reference sequence). Trimming removed 6 bases from V and 4 bases from J; junction bases left unmatched: 4. The CDR3 DNA sequence: TGTGCCAGCACCTGGACAGGGTCAGATACGCAGTATTTT. Encoded protein: CASTWTGSDTQYF.

The chain has TRBV30 and TRBJ2-2, with D tentatively TRBD1 (6 bases). The CDR3 has 16 residues. The germline CDR1 and CDR2 sequences are GTSNPN and SVGIG (reference sequence). The ends were cut back, 2 bases at V and 1 base at J, with 14 bases in the middle. The CDR3 DNA reads as TGTGCCTGGAGTTCTAACAGGGCTTTGAACACCGGGGAGCTGTTTTTT. Translated, it gives CAWSSNRALNTGELFF.

V usage is TRBV11-2 and J usage is TRBJ2-1; D ambiguous. The V end lost 2 bases, the J end lost 5 bases, and 10 bases lay between the germline ends. This CDR3 comprises 14 residues. Germline CDR1 and CDR2: SGHAT and FQNNGV. The DNA for the CDR3 is TGTGCCAGCAGCTTAATGTCCAGAAACAATGAGCAGTTCTTC. Encoded protein: CASSLMSRNNEQFF. Based on the CDR3 plus reference TRBV11-2 and TRBJ2-1, the full variable domain is EAGVAQSPRYKIIEKRQSVAFWCNPISGHATLYWYQQILGQGPKLLIQFQNNGVVDDSQLPKDRFSAERLKGVDSTLKIQPAKLEDSAVYLCASSLMSRNNEQFFGPGTRLTVL.

The CDR3 DNA is TGTGCCAGCAGCGTACTCGGGTCTAGCGGGAGGGTGGGGGAGACCCAGTACTTC. Its protein is CASSVLGSSGRVGETQYF. The rearrangement uses TRBV9 and TRBJ2-5; 12 nucleotides agree with TRBD2. The CDR3 spans 18 residues. The germline gives CDR1 SGDLS, CDR2 YYNGEE. J lost 5 bases, V lost 1 base, and 12 bases had no gene match.

The chain carries TRBV3-1 (or the pseudogene TRBV3-2) and TRBJ2-7, with TRBD1 matching over 7 bases. Germline trimming cut 4 bases from V and 3 bases from J; bases unmatched to any gene: 0. This CDR3 contains 12 residues. Germline V gene lookup returns CDR1 LGHDT and CDR2 YNNKEL (reference sequence). CDR3 region: CASSRDSYEQYF. CDR3 DNA sequence: TGTGCCAGCAGCCGGGACAGCTACGAGCAGTACTTC.

The rearrangement joins TRBV7-9 to TRBJ2-7; D remains unclear. The CDR3 is 14 amino acids. V was pared by 0 bases and J by 2 bases, with 8 bases between. Germline V lookup: CDR1 SEHNR, CDR2 FQNEAQ (reference sequence). The CDR3 DNA sequence: TGTGCCAGCAGCTTAGCGGCGAGGACCTACGAGCAGTACTTC. It is translated as CASSLAARTYEQYF.

This clone was observed a single time. The chain employs TRBV7-2 and TRBJ2-3; 9 bases agree with TRBD2. Germline V gene sequence: CDR1 SGHTA, CDR2 FQGNSA. The V gene end was trimmed by 2 bases and the J gene end by 5 bases; junction bases not matched to a gene: 8. The CDR3 has 16 amino acids. CDR3 bases: TGTGCCAGCAGCTTAAACCAGCGGGGGGCTGAAGATACGCAGTATTTT. It encodes CASSLNQRGAEDTQYF.

This clone has only a few counts. This sequence joins TRBV6-6 and TRBJ1-6; possible D gene TRBD1, 6 bases. The V gene's germline CDR1 is MNHNY and CDR2 SVGAGI (reference sequence). V shed 6 bases and J shed 8 bases, with 17 bases lying between them. The CDR3 is 15 residues long. DNA for the CDR3: TGTGCCAGCAGGAACAGGGACGGTCCGGATTCACCCCTCCACTTT. Its translation is CASRNRDGPDSPLHF.

The chain couples TRBV4-3 to TRBJ2-1, with D perhaps matching TRBD1 (5 bases). The V end lost 4 bases, the J end lost 0 bases, and 7 bases lay between the germline ends. Per the germline V gene, CDR1 is LGHNA and CDR2 is YSLEER. The CDR3 runs to 14 residues. CDR3 coding DNA: TGCGCCAGCAGCCGAGACAGCTCCTACAATGAGCAGTTCTTC. Translation: CASSRDSSYNEQFF.

This clone was detected only a few times. Distinct nucleotide sequences in the sample also encode this CDR3. This chain connects TRBV27 to TRBJ2-1, with 7 bases matching TRBD2. The CDR3 totals 13 residues. CDR1 and CDR2 from the germline V gene are MNHEY and SMNVEV (reference sequence). V shed 5 bases, J shed 9 bases, and the junction held 7 bases outside the gene matches. CDR3 bases: TGTGCCAGCAGTCCTACTAGCGCGGGTGAGCAGTTCTTC. Protein: CASSPTSAGEQFF.

This clone appeared once. V and J are TRBV19 and TRBJ1-2, with D maybe TRBD1 (6 bases). CDR1 and CDR2 from the germline V gene are LNHDA and SQIVND (reference sequence). The length of the CDR3 is 14 residues. V lost 1 base and J 2 bases, leaving 8 bases between the germline ends. CDR3 coding DNA: TGTGCCAGTAGTATAGCGGACAGCAACTATGGCTACACCTTC. Protein product: CASSIADSNYGYTF. Together with reference TRBV19 and TRBJ1-2, the CDR3 gives the full variable domain: DGGITQSPKYLFRKEGQNVTLSCEQNLNHDAMYWYRQDPGQGLRLIYYSQIVNDFQKGDIAEGYSVSREKKESFPLTVTSAQKNPTAFYLCASSIADSNYGYTFGSGTRLTVV.

This chain uses TRBV24-1 with TRBJ2-5, with 10 bases that match TRBD1. The CDR3 is 16 amino acids. V shed 3 bases and J 4 bases; nucleotides not matched to a gene: 7. Germline loops: CDR1 KGHDR, CDR2 SFDVKD. The CDR3 DNA sequence: TGTGCCACCAGTGATGCGCGACAGGGGGCCCGAGAGACCCAGTACTTC. Translated: CATSDARQGARETQYF.

The genes are TRBV15 and TRBJ1-2; TRBD1 is a possible D gene (6 bases). V was cut by 2 bases and J by 8 bases, with 18 bases left in between. CDR3 length: 15 residues. Germline CDR1 and CDR2: LNHNV and YYDKDF (reference sequence). CDR3 sequence: CATSRRGGTREGYTF. The CDR3 nucleotides are TGTGCCACCAGCAGAAGGGGGGGCACAAGGGAGGGCTACACCTTC. Full variable domain (remainder filled in from reference TRBV15 and TRBJ1-2): DAMVIQNPRYQVTQFGKPVTLSCSQTLNHNVMYWYQQKSSQAPKLLFHYYDKDFNNEADTPDNFQSRRPNTSFCFLDIRSPGLGDTAMYLCATSRRGGTREGYTFGSGTRLTVV.

The V and J genes are TRBV2 and TRBJ2-1, with 11 bases aligning to TRBD2. Germline CDR1 SNHLY, CDR2 FYNNEI. The CDR3 length is 15 residues. The V gene end was trimmed by 6 bases and the J gene end by 7 bases; junction bases not matched to a gene: 8. The CDR3 protein is CASRSSGGAGNEQFF. The CDR3, as DNA: TGTGCCAGCAGAAGTAGCGGGGGGGCGGGGAATGAGCAGTTCTTC.

The chain carries TRBV3-1 (or the pseudogene TRBV3-2) and TRBJ2-3; perhaps TRBD2 as D (5 bases). The CDR3 is 15 amino acids. Germline CDR1 LGHDT, CDR2 YNNKEL (reference sequence). Trimming took 0 bases from V and 4 from J, leaving 11 bases between them. The DNA of the CDR3 is TGTGCCAGCAGCCAAGAAGCGGCCGCGTCAGATACGCAGTATTTT. As protein: CASSQEAAASDTQYF.

The chain uses TRBV5-6 and TRBJ1-2; 7 bases are a match to TRBD1. V was pared by 5 bases and J by 3 bases, with 7 bases of the junction left unmatched. Germline CDR1 and CDR2: SGHDT and YYEEEE. This CDR3 is 14 amino acids long. As DNA, the CDR3 is TGTGCCAGCAGGGTACAGGGGAATTACTATGGCTACACCTTC. It codes for CASRVQGNYYGYTF.